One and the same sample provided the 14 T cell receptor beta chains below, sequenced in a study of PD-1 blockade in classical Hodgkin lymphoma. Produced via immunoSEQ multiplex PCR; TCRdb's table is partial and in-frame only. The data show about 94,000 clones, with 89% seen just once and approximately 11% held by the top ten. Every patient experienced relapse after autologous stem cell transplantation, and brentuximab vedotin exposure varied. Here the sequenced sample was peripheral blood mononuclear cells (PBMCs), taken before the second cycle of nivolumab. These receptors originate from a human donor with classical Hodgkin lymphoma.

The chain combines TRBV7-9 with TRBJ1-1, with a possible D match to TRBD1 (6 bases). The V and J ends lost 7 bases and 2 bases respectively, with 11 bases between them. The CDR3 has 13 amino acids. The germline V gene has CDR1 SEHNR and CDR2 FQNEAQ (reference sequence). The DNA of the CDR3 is TGTGCCAGCAAGGCGGGGGGCAACACTGAAGCTTTCTTT. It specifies CASKAGGNTEAFF. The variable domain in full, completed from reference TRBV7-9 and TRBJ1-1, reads DTGVSQNPRHKITKRGQNVTFRCDPISEHNRLYWYRQTLGQGPEFLTYFQNEAQLEKSRLLSDRFSAERPKGSFSTLEIQRTEQGDSAMYLCASKAGGNTEAFFGQGTRLTVV.

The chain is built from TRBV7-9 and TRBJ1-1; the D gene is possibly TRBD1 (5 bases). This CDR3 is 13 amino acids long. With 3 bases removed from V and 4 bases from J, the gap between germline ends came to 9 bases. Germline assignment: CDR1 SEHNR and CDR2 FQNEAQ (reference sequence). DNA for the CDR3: TGTGCCAGCAGCTTGGGGGTTGCCACTGAAGCTTTCTTT. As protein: CASSLGVATEAFF.

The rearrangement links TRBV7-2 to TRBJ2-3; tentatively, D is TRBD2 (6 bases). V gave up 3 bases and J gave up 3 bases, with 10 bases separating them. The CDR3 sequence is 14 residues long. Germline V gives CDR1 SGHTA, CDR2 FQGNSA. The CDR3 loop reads CASSFLGGTDTQYF. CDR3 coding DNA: TGTGCCAGCAGCTTCCTGGGGGGTACAGATACGCAGTATTTT.

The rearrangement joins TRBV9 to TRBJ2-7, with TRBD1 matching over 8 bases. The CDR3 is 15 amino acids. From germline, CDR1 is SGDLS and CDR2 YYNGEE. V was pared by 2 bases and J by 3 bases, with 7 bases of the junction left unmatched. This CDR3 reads CASSVGTGEYYEQYF. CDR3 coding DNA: TGTGCCAGCAGCGTGGGGACAGGAGAATACTACGAGCAGTACTTC. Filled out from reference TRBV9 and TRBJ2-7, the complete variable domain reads DSGVTQTPKHLITATGQRVTLRCSPRSGDLSVYWYQQSLDQGLQFLIQYYNGEERAKGNILERFSAQQFPDLHSELNLSSLELGDSALYFCASSVGTGEYYEQYFGPGTRLTVT.

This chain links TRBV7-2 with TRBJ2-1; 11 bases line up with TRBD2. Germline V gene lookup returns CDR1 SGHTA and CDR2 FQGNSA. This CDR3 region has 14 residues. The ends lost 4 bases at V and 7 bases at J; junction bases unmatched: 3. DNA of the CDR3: TGTGCCAGCAGCTGGACTAGCGGGTTGAATGAGCAGTTCTTC. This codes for CASSWTSGLNEQFF.

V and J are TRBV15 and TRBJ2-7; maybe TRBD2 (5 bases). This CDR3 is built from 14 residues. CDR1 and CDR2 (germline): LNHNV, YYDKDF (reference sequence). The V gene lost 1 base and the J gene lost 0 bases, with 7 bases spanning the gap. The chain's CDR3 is CATSRAGSSYEQYF. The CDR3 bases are TGTGCCACCAGCAGAGCTGGGAGCTCCTACGAGCAGTACTTC.

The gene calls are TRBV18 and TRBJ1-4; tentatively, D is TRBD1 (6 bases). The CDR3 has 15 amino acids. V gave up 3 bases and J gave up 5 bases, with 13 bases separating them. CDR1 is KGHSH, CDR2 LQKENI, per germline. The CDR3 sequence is CASSPTRTENEKLFF. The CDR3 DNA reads TGTGCCAGCTCACCCACCCGGACAGAAAATGAAAAACTGTTTTTT. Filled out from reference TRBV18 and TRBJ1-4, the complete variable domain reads NAGVMQNPRHLVRRRGQEARLRCSPMKGHSHVYWYRQLPEEGLKFMVYLQKENIIDESGMPKERFSAEFPKEGPSILRIQQVVRGDSAAYFCASSPTRTENEKLFFGSGTQLSVL.

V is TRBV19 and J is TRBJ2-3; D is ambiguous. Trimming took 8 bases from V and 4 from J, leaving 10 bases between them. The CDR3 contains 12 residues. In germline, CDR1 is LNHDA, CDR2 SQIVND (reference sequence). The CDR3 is CASSTNSDTQYF. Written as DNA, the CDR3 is TGTGCCAGTTCAACGAACTCAGATACGCAGTATTTT.

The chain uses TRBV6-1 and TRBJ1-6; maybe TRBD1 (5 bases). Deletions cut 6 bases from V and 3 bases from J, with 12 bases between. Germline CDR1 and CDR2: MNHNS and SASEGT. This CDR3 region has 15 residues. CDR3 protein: CASSPGHGYNSPLHF. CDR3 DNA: TGTGCCAGCAGCCCAGGGCATGGCTATAATTCACCCCTCCACTTT.

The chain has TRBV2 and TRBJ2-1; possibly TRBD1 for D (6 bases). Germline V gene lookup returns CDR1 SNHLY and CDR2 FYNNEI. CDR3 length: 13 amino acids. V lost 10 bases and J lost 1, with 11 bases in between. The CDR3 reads CAISDSSYNEQFF. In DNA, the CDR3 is TGTGCCATTTCGGACAGTTCCTACAATGAGCAGTTCTTC. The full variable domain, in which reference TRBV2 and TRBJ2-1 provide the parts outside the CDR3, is EPEVTQTPSHQVTQMGQEVILRCVPISNHLYFYWYRQILGQKVEFLVSFYNNEISEKSEIFDDQFSVERPDGSNFTLKIRSTKLEDSAMYFCAISDSSYNEQFFGPGTRLTVL.

CDR3 bases: TGTGCCAGCTCCTCACGGGGTATTAGCGAGCAGTACTTC. This gives the protein CASSSRGISEQYF. The genes are TRBV6-5 and TRBJ2-7; D is perhaps TRBD2 (5 bases). Germline lookup yields CDR1 MNHEY and CDR2 SVGAGI. Deletions cut 8 bases from V and 6 bases from J, with 17 bases between. This CDR3 is 13 amino acids long.

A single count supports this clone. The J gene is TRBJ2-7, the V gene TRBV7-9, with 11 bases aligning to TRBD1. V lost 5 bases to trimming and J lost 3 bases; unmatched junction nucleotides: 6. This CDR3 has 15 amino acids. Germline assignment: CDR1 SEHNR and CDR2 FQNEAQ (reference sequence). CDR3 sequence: CASSHLGQGGYEQYF. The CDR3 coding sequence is TGTGCCAGCAGCCATTTGGGACAGGGGGGCTACGAGCAGTACTTC.

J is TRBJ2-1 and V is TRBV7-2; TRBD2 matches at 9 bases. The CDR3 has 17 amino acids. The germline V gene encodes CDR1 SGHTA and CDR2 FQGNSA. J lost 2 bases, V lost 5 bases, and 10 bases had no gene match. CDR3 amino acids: CASSILFAGGPYNEQFF. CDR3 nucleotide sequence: TGTGCCAGCAGCATCCTATTCGCGGGGGGGCCCTACAATGAGCAGTTCTTC.

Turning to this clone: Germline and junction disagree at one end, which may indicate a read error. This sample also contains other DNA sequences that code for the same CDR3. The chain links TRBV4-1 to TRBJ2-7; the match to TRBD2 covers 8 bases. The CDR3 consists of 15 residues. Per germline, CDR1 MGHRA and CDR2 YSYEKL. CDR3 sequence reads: CASSQVLLAGYEQYF. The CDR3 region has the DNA TGCGCAAGCAGCCAAGTTTTGCTAGCGGGCTACGAGCAGTACTTC.